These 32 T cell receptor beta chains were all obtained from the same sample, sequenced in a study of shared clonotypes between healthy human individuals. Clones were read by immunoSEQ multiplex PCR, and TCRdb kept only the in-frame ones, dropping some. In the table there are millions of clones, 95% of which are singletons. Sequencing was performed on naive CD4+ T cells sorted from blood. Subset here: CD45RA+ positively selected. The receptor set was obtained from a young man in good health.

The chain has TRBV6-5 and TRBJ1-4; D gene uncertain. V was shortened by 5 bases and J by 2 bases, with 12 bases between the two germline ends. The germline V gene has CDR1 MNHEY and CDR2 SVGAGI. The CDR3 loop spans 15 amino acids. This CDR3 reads CASSPSGSTNEKLFF. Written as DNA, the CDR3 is TGTGCCAGCAGTCCCAGTGGGTCTACTAATGAAAAACTGTTTTTT.

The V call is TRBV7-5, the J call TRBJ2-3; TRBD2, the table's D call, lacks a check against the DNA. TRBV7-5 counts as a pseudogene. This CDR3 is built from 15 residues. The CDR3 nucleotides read TGTGCCAGAAGGACAGCGGGAGGGAGCACAGATACGCAGTATTTT. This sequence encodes CARRTAGGSTDTQYF.

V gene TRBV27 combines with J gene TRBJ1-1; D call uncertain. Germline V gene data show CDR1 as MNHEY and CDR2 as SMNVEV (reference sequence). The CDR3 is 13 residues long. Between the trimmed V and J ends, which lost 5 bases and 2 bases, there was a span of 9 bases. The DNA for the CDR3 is TGTGCCAGCAGTCCAGTGGACAACACTGAAGCTTTCTTT. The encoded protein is CASSPVDNTEAFF.

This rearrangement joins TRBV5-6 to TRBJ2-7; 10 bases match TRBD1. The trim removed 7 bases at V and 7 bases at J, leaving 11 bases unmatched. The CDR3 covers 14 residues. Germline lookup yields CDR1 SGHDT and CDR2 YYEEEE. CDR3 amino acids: CASRPGDRGGEQYF. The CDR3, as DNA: TGTGCCAGCCGCCCGGGGGACAGGGGAGGGGAGCAGTACTTC.

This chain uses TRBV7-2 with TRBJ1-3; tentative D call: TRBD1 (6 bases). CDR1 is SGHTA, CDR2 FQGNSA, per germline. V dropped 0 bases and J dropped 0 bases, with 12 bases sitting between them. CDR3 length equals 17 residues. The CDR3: CASSLAGHWSSGNTIYF. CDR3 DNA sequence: TGTGCCAGCAGCTTAGCGGGACATTGGAGCTCTGGAAACACCATATATTTT. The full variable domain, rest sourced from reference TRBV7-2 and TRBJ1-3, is GAGVSQSPSNKVTEKGKDVELRCDPISGHTALYWYRQSLGQGLEFLIYFQGNSAPDKSGLPSDRFSAERTGGSVSTLTIQRTQQEDSAVYLCASSLAGHWSSGNTIYFGEGSWLTVV.

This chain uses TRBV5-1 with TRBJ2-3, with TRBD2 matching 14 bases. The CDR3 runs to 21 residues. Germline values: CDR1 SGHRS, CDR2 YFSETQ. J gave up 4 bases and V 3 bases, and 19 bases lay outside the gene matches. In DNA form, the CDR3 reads TGCGCCAGCAGCTCCTCCCCCCGACTAGCGGGAGGGCTACTGGGTCCAGATACGCAGTATTTT. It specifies CASSSSPRLAGGLLGPDTQYF. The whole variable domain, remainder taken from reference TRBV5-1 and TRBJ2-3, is KAGVTQTPRYLIKTRGQQVTLSCSPISGHRSVSWYQQTPGQGLQFLFEYFSETQRNKGNFPGRFSGRQFSNSRSEMNVSTLELGDSALYLCASSSSPRLAGGLLGPDTQYFGPGTRLTVL.

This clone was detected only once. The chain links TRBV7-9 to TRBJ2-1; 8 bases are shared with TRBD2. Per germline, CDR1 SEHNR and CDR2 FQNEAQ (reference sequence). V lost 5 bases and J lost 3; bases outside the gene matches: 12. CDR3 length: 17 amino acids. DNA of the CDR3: TGTGCCAGCAGCCCCGGGGGGGCGGGGGCTTACTACAATGAGCAGTTCTTC. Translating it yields CASSPGGAGAYYNEQFF. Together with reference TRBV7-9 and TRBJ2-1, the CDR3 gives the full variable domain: DTGVSQNPRHKITKRGQNVTFRCDPISEHNRLYWYRQTLGQGPEFLTYFQNEAQLEKSRLLSDRFSAERPKGSFSTLEIQRTEQGDSAMYLCASSPGGAGAYYNEQFFGPGTRLTVL.

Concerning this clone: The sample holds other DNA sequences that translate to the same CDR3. CDR3 nucleotides: TGTGCCAGCTCACCACTCGCAGGATCCTACAATGAGCAGTTCTTC. Amino acids: CASSPLAGSYNEQFF. This chain links TRBV18 with TRBJ2-1; D ambiguous. V dropped 1 base and J dropped 1 base, with 8 bases sitting between them. CDR1 KGHSH and CDR2 LQKENI come from the germline V gene. The CDR3 is 15 amino acids.

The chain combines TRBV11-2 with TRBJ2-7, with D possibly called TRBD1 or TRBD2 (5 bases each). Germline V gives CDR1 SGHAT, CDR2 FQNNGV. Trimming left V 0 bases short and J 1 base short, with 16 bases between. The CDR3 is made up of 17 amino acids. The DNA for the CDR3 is TGTGCCAGCAGCTTAGAGCCCCAGAGGGGCCGTTCCTACGAGCAGTACTTC. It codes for CASSLEPQRGRSYEQYF. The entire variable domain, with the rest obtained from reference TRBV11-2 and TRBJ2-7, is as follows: EAGVAQSPRYKIIEKRQSVAFWCNPISGHATLYWYQQILGQGPKLLIQFQNNGVVDDSQLPKDRFSAERLKGVDSTLKIQPAKLEDSAVYLCASSLEPQRGRSYEQYFGPGTRLTVT.

The CDR3 DNA reads as TGTGCCATCAAGACGGGACTAGCGACGGAGACCCAGTACTTC. Protein product: CAIKTGLATETQYF. The rearrangement uses TRBV10-3 and TRBJ2-5; 10 bases are a match to TRBD2. The germline gives CDR1 ENHRY, CDR2 SYGVKD. This CDR3 has 14 amino acids. V trimming: 7 bases; J trimming: 5 bases; junction bases outside the gene matches: 7.

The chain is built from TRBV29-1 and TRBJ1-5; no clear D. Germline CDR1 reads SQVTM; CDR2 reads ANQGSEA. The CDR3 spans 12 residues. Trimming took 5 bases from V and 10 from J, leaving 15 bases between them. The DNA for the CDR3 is TGCAGCGTTTTGGACGTCAGGTCACCCCAGCATTTT. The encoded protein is CSVLDVRSPQHF.

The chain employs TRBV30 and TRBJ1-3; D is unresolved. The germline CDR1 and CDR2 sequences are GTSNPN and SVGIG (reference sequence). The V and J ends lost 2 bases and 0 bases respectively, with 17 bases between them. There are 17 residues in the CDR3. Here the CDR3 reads CAWSIIPPGYSGNTIYF. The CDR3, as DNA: TGTGCCTGGAGTATAATCCCCCCGGGATACTCTGGAAACACCATATATTTT.

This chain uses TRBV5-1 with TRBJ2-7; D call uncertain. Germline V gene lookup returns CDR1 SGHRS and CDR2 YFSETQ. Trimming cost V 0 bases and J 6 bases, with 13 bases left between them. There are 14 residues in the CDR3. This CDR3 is CASSLGEWVSEQYF. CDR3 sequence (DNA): TGCGCCAGCAGCTTGGGCGAGTGGGTAAGCGAGCAGTACTTC. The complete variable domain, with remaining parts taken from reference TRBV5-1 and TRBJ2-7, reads KAGVTQTPRYLIKTRGQQVTLSCSPISGHRSVSWYQQTPGQGLQFLFEYFSETQRNKGNFPGRFSGRQFSNSRSEMNVSTLELGDSALYLCASSLGEWVSEQYFGPGTRLTVT.

In nucleotides, the CDR3 is TGTGCCAGCAGTGAACAGGGGACTAGCGGGAGTTTATATACGCAGTATTTT. It is translated as CASSEQGTSGSLYTQYF. The rearrangement uses TRBV2 and TRBJ2-3, with 14 bases that match TRBD2. The CDR3 extends over 17 amino acids. Trimming took 2 bases from V and 7 from J; bases not matched to a gene: 8. Per germline, CDR1 SNHLY and CDR2 FYNNEI.

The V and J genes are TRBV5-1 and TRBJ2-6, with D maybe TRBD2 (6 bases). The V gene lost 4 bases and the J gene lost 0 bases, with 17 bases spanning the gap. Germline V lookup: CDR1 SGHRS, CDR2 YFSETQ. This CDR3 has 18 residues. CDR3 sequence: CASSGAGTENSGANVLTF. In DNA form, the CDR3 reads TGCGCCAGCAGCGGGGCCGGGACTGAAAACTCTGGGGCCAACGTCCTGACTTTC.

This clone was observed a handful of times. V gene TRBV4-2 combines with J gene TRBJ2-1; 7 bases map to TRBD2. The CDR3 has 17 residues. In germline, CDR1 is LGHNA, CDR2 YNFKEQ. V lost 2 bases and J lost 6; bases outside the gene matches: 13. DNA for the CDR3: TGTGCCAGCAGCCAAAATACCGGGGGACTAAGCACCAATGAGCAGTTCTTC. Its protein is CASSQNTGGLSTNEQFF.

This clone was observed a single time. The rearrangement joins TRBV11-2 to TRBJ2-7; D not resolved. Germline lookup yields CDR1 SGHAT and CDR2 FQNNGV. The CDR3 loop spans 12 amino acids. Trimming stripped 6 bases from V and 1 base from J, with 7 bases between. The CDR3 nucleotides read TGTGCCAGCAGTCCGTTTTCCTACGAGCAGTACTTC. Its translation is CASSPFSYEQYF.

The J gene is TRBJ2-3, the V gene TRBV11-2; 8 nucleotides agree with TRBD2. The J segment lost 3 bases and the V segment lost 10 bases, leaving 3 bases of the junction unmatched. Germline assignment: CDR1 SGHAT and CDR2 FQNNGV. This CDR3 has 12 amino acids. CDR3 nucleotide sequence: TGTGCCACGGGGGGGCGGACAGATACGCAGTATTTT. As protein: CATGGRTDTQYF.

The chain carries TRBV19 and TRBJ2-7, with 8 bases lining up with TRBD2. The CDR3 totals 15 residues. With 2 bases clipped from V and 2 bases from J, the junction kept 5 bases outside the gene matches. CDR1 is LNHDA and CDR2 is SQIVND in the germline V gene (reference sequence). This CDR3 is CASSIMTSEPYEQYF. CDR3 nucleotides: TGTGCCAGTAGTATAATGACTAGCGAACCCTACGAGCAGTACTTC.

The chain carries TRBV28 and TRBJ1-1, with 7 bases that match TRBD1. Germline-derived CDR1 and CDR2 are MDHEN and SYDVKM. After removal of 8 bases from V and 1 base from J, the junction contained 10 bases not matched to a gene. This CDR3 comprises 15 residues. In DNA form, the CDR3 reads TGTGCCAGCCGAAACTCTGGACAGGCGAACACTGAAGCTTTCTTT. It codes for CASRNSGQANTEAFF.

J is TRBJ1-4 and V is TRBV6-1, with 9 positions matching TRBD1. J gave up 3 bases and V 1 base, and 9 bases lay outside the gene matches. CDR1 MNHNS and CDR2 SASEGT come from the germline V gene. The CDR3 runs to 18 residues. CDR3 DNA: TGTGCCAGCAGTGAAGAAGGGACAGGGATTCCGTCTAATGAAAAACTGTTTTTT. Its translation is CASSEEGTGIPSNEKLFF.

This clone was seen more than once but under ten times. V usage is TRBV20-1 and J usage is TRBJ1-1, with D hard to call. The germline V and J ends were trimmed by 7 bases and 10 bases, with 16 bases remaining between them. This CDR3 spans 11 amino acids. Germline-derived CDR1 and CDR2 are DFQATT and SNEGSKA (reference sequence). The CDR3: CSDSVYDSAFF. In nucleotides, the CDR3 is TGCAGTGATTCGGTATACGACTCAGCTTTCTTT.

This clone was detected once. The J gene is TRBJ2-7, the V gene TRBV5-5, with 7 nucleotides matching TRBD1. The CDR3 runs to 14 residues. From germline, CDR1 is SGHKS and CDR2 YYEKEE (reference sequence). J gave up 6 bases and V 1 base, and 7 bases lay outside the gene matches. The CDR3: CASSLPTGLAEQYF. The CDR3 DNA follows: TGTGCCAGCAGCTTGCCGACAGGGTTGGCCGAGCAGTACTTC.

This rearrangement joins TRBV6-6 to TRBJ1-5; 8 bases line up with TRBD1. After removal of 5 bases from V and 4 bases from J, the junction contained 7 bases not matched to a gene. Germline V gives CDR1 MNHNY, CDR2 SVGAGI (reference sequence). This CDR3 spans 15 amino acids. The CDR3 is CASSPNRGVNQPQHF. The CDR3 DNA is TGTGCCAGCAGTCCCAACAGGGGGGTGAATCAGCCCCAGCATTTT.

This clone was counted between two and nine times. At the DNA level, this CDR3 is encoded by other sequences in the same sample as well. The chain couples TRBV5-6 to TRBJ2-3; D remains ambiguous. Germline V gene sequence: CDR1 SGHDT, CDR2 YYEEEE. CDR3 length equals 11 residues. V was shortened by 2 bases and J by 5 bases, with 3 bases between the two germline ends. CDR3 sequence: CASSLGDTQYF. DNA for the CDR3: TGTGCCAGCAGCTTAGGAGATACGCAGTATTTT.

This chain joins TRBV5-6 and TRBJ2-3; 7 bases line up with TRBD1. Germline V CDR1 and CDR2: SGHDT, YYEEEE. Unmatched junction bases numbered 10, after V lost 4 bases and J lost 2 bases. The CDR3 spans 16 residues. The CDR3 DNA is TGTGCCAGCAGCCGATTCGACAGGGACCTCACAGATACGCAGTATTTT. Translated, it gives CASSRFDRDLTDTQYF.

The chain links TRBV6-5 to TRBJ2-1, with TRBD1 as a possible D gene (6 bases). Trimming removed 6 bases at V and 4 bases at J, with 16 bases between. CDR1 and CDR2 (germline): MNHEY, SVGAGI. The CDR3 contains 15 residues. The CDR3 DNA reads TGTGCCAGCAGAGAGACAGGTGGGGCGTACAATGAGCAGTTCTTC. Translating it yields CASRETGGAYNEQFF.

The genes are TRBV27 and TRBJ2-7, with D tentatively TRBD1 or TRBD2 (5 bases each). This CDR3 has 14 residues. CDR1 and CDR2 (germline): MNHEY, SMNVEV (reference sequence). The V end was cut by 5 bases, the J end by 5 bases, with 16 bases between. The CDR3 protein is CASSTTRDVHEQYF. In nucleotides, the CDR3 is TGTGCCAGCAGTACAACTAGGGACGTGCACGAGCAGTACTTC.

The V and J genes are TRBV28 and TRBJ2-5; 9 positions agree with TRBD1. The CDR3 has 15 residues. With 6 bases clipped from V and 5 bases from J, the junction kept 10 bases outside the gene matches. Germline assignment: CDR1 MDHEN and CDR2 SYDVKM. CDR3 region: CASRRDRATRETQYF. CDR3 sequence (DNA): TGTGCCAGCAGACGGGACAGGGCGACCCGGGAGACCCAGTACTTC.

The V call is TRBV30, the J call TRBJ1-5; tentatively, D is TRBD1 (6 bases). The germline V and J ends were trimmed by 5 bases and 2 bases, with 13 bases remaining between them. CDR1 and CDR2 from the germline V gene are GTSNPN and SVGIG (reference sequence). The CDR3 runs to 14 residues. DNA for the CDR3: TGTGCCTGGGGGTCGAAGGGGGGCAATCAGCCCCAGCATTTT. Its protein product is CAWGSKGGNQPQHF.

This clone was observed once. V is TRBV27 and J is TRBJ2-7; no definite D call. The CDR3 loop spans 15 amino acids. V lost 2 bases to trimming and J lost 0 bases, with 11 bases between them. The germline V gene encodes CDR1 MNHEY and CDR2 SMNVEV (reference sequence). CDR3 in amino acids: CASSLESGPSYEQYF. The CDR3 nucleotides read TGTGCCAGCAGTTTAGAGTCAGGTCCCTCCTACGAGCAGTACTTC.

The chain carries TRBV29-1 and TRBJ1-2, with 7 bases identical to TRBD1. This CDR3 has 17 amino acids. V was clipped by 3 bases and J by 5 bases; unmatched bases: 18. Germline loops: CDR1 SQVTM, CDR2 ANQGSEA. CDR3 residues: CSVDSGRGSPLEYGYTF. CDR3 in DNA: TGCAGCGTTGACTCGGGCAGGGGGTCCCCTTTGGAGTATGGCTACACCTTC.